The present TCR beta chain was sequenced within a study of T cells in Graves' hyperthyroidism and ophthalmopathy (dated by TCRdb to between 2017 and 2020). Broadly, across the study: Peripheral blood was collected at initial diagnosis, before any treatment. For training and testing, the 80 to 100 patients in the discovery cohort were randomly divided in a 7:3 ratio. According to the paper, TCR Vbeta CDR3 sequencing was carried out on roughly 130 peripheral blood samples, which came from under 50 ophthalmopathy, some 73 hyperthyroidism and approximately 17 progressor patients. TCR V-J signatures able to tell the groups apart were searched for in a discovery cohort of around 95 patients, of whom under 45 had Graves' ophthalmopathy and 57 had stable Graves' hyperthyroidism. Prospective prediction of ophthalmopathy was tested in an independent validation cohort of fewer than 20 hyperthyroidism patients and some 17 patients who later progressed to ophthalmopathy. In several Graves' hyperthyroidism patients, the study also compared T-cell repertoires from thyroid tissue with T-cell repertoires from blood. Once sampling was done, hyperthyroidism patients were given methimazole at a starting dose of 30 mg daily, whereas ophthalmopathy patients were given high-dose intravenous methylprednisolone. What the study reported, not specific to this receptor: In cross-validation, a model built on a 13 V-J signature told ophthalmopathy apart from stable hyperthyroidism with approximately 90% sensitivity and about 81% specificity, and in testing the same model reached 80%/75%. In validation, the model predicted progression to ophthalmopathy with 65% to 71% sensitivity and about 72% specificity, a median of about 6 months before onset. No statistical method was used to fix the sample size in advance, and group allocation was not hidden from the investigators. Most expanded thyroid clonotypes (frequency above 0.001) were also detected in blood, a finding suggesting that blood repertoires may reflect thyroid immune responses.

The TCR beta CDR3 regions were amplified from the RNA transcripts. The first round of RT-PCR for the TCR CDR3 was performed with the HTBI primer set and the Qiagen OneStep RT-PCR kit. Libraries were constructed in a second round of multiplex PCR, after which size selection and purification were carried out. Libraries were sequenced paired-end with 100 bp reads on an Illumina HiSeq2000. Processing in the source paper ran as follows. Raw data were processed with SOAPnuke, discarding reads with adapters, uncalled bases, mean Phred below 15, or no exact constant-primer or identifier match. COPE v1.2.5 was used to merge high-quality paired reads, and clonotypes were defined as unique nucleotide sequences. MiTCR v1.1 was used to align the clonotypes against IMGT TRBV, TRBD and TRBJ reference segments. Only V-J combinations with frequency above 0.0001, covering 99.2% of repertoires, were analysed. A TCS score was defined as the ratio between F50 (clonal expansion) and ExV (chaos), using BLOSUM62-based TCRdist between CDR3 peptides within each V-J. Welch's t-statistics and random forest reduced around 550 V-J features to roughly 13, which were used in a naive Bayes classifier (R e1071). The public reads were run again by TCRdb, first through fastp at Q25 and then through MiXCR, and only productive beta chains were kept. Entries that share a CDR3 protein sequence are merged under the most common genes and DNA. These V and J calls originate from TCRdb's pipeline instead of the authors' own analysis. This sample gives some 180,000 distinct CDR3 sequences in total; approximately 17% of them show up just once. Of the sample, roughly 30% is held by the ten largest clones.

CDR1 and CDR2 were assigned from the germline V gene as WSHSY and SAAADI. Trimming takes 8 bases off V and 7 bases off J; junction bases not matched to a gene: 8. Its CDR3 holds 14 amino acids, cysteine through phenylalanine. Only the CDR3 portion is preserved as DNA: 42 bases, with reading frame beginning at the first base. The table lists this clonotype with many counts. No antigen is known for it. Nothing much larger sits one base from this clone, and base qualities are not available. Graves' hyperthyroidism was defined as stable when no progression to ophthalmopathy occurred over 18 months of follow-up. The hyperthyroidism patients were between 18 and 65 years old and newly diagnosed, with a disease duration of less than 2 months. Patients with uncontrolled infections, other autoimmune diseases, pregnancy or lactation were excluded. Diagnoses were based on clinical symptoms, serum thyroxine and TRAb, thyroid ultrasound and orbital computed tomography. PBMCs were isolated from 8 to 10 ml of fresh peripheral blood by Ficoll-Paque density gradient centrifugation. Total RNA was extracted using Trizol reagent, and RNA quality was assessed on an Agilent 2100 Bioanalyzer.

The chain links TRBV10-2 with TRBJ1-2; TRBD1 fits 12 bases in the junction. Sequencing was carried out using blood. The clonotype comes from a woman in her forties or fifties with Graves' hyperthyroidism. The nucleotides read TGCGCCAGCCATGCAGGGGACAGGGGGCTTGGCTACACCTTC. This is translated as CASHAGDRGLGYTF.